These T cell receptor beta chains were read from a single sample in a study of CD8 T cells in Susac syndrome. In TCRdb, the immunoSEQ multiplex PCR reads were re-called with MiXCR into one record per CDR3 protein. The sample includes approximately 180,000 distinct CDR3 sequences, around 95% of them seen just once. Sequenced sample: CD4+ T cells from PBMCs. All receptors derive from a human donor with multiple sclerosis. The CDR3 runs from the conserved cysteine through the conserved F or W. A D gene is named only where the DNA matches it firmly.

d_gene	j_gene	v_gene	CDR3nt	CDR3aa
NA	TRBJ2-7	TRBV28	TGTGCCAGCAGTTTACCTCATGGTACAGAGCAGTACTTC	CASSLPHGTEQYF
NA	TRBJ2-5	TRBV2	TGTGCCAGCAGTGGACGCAGTCTCCAAGAGACCCAGTACTTC	CASSGRSLQETQYF
NA	TRBJ2-7	TRBV3-1	TGTGCCAGCAGCCAAGGGCCAATCTCCTACGAGCAGTACTTC	CASSQGPISYEQYF
TRBD1	TRBJ1-6	TRBV10-3	TGTGCCATCAGAGAGGGGCCACAGGGGAATTCACCCCTCCACTTT	CAIREGPQGNSPLHF
TRBD1	TRBJ2-2	TRBV4-3	TGCGCCAGCAGCCAAGACAGGGGGCTGAGCACCGGGGAGCTGTTTTTT	CASSQDRGLSTGELFF
NA	TRBJ2-7	TRBV20-1	TGCAGTGCTAGAGATCCAGGGGGGTACTCCTACGAGCAGTACTTC	CSARDPGGYSYEQYF
NA	TRBJ2-1	TRBV7-9	TGTGCCAGCATCCCCCGGGGAGGGGGTCCCTACAATGAGCAGTTCTTC	CASIPRGGGPYNEQFF
TRBD2	TRBJ2-5	TRBV24-1	TGTGCCACCAGTGTGGGGGGGGAGCGGGAGACCCAGTACTTC	CATSVGGERETQYF
TRBD1	TRBJ2-1	TRBV6-6	TGTGCCAGCACACCAGACAGGGGCAATGAGCAGTTCTTC	CASTPDRGNEQFF
TRBD2	TRBJ2-3	TRBV12-3/TRBV12-4	TGTGCCAGCAGTTTTTGGCCTAGCGGGACAGATACGCAGTATTTT	CASSFWPSGTDTQYF